Listed below are T cell receptor beta chains from one sample, sequenced in a study of control samples from healthy donors and cancer patients. Generated by immunoSEQ multiplex PCR, the TCRdb table keeps only in-frame clones and is missing some. The sample lists under 85,000 clones; 94% were seen once. Sequenced input: blood. The source is a woman between 40 and 55 years old in good health. Both conserved end residues are part of each CDR3. Each record gives: V gene, J gene, clone size, D gene, CDR3 length, CDR3 protein, CDR3 DNA. The D gene is left open where the match is weak. Size is omitted from some rows. Given values are once, few, many or a class for expanded clones.

TRBV27,TRBJ2-3,.,TRBD2,18,CASSLGLAGGPGTDTQYF,TGTGCCAGCAGTTTAGGACTAGCGGGAGGGCCGGGCACAGATACGCAGTATTTT
TRBV4-1,TRBJ1-1,.,.,15,CASRSRGIKNTEAFF,TGCGCCAGCAGATCTAGGGGAATCAAGAACACTGAAGCTTTCTTT
TRBV5-4,TRBJ2-3,few,.,14,CASRKDYSTDTQYF,TGTGCCAGCAGGAAGGACTATTCAACAGATACGCAGTATTTT
TRBV7-2,TRBJ1-2,.,.,17,CASSPLVGVADNYGYTF,TGTGCCAGCAGCCCCCTTGTGGGGGTTGCTGATAACTATGGCTACACCTTC
TRBV9,TRBJ2-2,.,.,15,CASSVGQANAGELFF,TGTGCCAGCAGCGTAGGACAGGCAAACGCCGGGGAGCTGTTTTTT
TRBV7-9,TRBJ1-2,.,.,14,CASSLMGGREGYTF,TGTGCCAGCAGCTTAATGGGAGGGCGGGAAGGCTACACCTTC
TRBV10-3,TRBJ1-6,.,.,12,CATRTANSPLHF,TGTGCCACCCGGACAGCCAATTCACCCCTCCACTTT
TRBV10-3,TRBJ2-1,.,.,15,CAISELGQTYNEQFF,TGTGCCATCAGTGAATTAGGACAGACATACAATGAGCAGTTCTTC
TRBV7-2,TRBJ2-5,.,TRBD1,13,CASSRTGTATQYF,TGTGCCAGCAGCCGCACCGGGACAGCCACCCAGTACTTC
TRBV21-1,TRBJ1-1,.,.,14,CASSKDVLNTEAFF,TGTGCCAGCAGCAAAGACGTATTGAACACTGAAGCTTTCTTT
TRBV5-4,TRBJ1-1,once,.,12,CASSLNGVRAFF,TGTGCCAGCAGCTTGAATGGGGTACGAGCTTTCTTT
TRBV19,TRBJ1-5,.,.,14,CASSPGHSNQPQHF,TGTGCCAGTAGTCCGGGACATAGCAATCAGCCCCAGCATTTT
TRBV12-3/TRBV12-4,TRBJ1-5,.,.,13,CASTNSPRQPQHF,TGTGCCAGCACCAACTCCCCACGTCAGCCCCAGCATTTT
TRBV7-6,TRBJ2-5,.,.,13,CASSWSSGETQYF,TGTGCCAGCAGCTGGAGTTCAGGGGAGACCCAGTACTTC